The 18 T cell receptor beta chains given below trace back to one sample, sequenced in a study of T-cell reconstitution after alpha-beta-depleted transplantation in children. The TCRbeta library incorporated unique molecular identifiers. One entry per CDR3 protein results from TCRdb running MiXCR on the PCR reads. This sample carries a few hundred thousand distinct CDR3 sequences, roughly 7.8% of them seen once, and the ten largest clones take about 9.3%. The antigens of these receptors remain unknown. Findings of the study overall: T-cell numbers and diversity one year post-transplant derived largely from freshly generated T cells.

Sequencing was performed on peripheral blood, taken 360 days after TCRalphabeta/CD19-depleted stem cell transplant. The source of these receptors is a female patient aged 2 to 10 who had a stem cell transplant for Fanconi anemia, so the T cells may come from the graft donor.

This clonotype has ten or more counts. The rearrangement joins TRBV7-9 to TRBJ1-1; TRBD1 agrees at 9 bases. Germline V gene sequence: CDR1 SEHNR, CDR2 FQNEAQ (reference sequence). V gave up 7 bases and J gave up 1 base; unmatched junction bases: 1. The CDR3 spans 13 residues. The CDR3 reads CASTQGANTEAFF. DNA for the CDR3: TGTGCCAGCACACAGGGGGCGAACACTGAAGCTTTCTTT.

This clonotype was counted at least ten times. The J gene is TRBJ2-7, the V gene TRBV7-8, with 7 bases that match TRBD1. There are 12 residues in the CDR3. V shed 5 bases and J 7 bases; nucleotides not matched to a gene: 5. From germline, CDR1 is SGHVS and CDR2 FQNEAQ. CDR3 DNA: TGTGCCAGCAGCAAACAGGGGTGGGAGCAGTACTTC. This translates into CASSKQGWEQYF.

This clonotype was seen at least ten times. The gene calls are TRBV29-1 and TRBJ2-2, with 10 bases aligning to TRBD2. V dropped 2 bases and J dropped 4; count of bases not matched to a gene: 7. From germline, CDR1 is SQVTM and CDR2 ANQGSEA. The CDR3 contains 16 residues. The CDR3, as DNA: TGCAGCGTTGAACTAGCGGGAGAGGGCCCCACCGGGGAGCTGTTTTTT. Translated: CSVELAGEGPTGELFF.

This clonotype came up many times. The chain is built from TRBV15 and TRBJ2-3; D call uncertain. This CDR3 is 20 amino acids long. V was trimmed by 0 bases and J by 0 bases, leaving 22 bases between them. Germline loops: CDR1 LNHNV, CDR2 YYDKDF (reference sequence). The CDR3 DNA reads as TGTGCCACCAGCAGAGATCCCCCCCACGAAAGGGCCCTTAGCACAGATACGCAGTATTTT. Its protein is CATSRDPPHERALSTDTQYF.

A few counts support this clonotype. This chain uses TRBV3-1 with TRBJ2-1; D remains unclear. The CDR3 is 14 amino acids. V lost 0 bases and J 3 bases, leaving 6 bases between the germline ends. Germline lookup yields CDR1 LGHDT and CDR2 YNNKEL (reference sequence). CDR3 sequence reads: CASSQDTVYNEQFF. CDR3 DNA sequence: TGTGCCAGCAGCCAAGATACAGTCTACAATGAGCAGTTCTTC.

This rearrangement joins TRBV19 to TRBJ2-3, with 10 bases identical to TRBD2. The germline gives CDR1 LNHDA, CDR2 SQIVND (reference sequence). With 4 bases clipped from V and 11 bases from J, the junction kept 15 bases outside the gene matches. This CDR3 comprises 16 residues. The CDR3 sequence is CASSTGSGGLSILQYF. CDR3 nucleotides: TGTGCCAGTAGTACCGGTAGCGGGGGGCTCAGCATTTTGCAGTATTTT.

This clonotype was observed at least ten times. CDR3 protein: CASSLAGYRAYNEQFF. The CDR3 DNA follows: TGTGCCAGCAGTTTGGCGGGCTACCGTGCCTACAATGAGCAGTTCTTC. V usage is TRBV28 and J usage is TRBJ2-1; D might be TRBD2 (5 bases). The CDR3 loop spans 16 amino acids. Trimming pared 3 bases from V and 2 bases from J, leaving 14 bases between. In germline, CDR1 is MDHEN, CDR2 SYDVKM.

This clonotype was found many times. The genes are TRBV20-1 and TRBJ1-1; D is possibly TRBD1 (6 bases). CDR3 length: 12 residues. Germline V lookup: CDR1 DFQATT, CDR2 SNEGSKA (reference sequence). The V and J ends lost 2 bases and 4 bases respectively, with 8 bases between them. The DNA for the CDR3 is TGCAGTGCTAGACCCAGGGGCACTGAAGCTTTCTTT. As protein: CSARPRGTEAFF.

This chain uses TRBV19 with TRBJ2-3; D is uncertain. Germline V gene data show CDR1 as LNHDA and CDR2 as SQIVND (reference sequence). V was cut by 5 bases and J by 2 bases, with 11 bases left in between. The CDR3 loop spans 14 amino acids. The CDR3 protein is CASSRTGPTDTQYF. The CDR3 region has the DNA TGTGCCAGTAGTCGGACCGGGCCCACAGATACGCAGTATTTT.

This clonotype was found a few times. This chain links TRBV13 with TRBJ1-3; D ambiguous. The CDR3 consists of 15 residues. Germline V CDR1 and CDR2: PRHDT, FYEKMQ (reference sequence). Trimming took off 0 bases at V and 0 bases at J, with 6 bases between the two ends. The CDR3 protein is CASSLGASSGNTIYF. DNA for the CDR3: TGTGCCAGCAGCTTAGGGGCCAGCTCTGGAAACACCATATATTTT. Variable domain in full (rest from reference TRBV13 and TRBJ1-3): AAGVIQSPRHLIKEKRETATLKCYPIPRHDTVYWYQQGPGQDPQFLISFYEKMQSDKGSIPDRFSAQQFSDYHSELNMSSLELGDSALYFCASSLGASSGNTIYFGEGSWLTVV.

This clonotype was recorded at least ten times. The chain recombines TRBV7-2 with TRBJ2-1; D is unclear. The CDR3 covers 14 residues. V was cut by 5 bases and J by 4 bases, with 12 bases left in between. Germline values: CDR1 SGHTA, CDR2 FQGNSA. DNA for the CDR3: TGTGCCAGCAGCCTGTCCCAGTTTTACAATGAGCAGTTCTTC. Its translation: CASSLSQFYNEQFF.

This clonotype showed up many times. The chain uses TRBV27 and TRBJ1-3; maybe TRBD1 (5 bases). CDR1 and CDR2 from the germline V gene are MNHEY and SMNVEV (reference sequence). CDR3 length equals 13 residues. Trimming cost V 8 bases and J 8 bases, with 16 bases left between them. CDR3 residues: CASVPDIGDTIYF. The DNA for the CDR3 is TGTGCCAGCGTCCCGGACATTGGGGACACCATATATTTT.

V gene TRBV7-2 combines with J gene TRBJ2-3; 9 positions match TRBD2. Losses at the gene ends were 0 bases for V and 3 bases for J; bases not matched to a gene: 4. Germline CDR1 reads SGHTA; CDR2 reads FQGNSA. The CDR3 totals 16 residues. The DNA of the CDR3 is TGTGCCAGCAGCTTAGCTAGCGGGGGATGGACAGATACGCAGTATTTT. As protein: CASSLASGGWTDTQYF. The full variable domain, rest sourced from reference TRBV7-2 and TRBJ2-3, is GAGVSQSPSNKVTEKGKDVELRCDPISGHTALYWYRQSLGQGLEFLIYFQGNSAPDKSGLPSDRFSAERTGGSVSTLTIQRTQQEDSAVYLCASSLASGGWTDTQYFGPGTRLTVL.

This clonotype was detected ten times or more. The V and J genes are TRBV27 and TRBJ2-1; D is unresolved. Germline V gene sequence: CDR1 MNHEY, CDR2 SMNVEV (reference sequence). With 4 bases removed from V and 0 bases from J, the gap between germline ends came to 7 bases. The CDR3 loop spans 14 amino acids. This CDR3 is CASSSLSSYNEQFF. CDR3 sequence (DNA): TGTGCCAGCAGTTCCCTTAGCTCCTACAATGAGCAGTTCTTC.

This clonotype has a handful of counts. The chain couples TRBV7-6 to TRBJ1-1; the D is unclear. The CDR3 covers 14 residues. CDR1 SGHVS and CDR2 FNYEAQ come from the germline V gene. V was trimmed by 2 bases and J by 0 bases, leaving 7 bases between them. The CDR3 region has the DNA TGTGCCAGCAGCTTATTTGGTGTGAACACTGAAGCTTTCTTT. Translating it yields CASSLFGVNTEAFF.

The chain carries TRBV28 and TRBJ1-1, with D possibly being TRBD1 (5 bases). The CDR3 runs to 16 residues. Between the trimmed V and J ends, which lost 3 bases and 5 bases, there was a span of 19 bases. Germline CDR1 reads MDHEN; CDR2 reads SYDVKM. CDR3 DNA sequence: TGTGCCAGCAGTTTTCCGGGGGAGGGTCGACAGACTGAAGCTTTCTTT. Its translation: CASSFPGEGRQTEAFF.

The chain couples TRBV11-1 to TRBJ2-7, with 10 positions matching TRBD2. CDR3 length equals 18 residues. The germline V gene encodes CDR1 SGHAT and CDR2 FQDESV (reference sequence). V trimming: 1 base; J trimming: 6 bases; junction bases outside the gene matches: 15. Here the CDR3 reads CASSLESSGGSYRGEQYF. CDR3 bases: TGTGCCAGCAGCTTAGAGTCTAGCGGGGGCTCCTATCGCGGCGAGCAGTACTTC.

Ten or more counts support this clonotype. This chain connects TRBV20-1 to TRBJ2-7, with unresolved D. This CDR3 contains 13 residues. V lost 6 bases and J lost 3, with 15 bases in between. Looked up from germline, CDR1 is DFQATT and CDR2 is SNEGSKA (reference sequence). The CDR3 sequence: CSASSSVDYEQYF. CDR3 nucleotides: TGCAGTGCATCGAGTAGTGTGGACTACGAGCAGTACTTC.